Presented here are 31 T cell receptor beta chains from one specimen sequenced in a study of T cells in localized non-small cell lung cancer. TCRdb's copy holds only in-frame clones and misses some; the assay was immunoSEQ multiplex PCR. This table holds approximately 54,000 clones, 86% found once. The source was peripheral blood, collected before any cancer treatment. These receptors all come from a woman aged 35-75 years with stage I lung adenocarcinoma.

The chain combines TRBV13 with TRBJ2-5; 9 bases match TRBD1. CDR1 and CDR2 from the germline V gene are PRHDT and FYEKMQ (reference sequence). J gave up 5 bases and V 2 bases, and 6 bases lay outside the gene matches. The CDR3 sequence is 15 residues long. The CDR3 DNA follows: TGTGCCAGCAGCTTAACAGGGGGCGCCTTGGAGACCCAGTACTTC. Translated: CASSLTGGALETQYF.

CDR3 residues: CASSLTGNTYEQYF. The CDR3 coding sequence is TGTGCCAGCAGCTTAACGGGGAACACCTACGAGCAGTACTTC. The gene calls are TRBV5-5 and TRBJ2-7; D perhaps matches TRBD2 (5 bases). V was cut by 2 bases and J by 2 bases, with 11 bases left in between. Germline-derived CDR1 and CDR2 are SGHKS and YYEKEE (reference sequence). The CDR3 has 14 amino acids.

The chain carries TRBV9 and TRBJ2-3; 9 positions match TRBD2. Germline loops: CDR1 SGDLS, CDR2 YYNGEE. The CDR3 is 18 amino acids. The junction had 14 bases not matched to a gene; V was cut back by 4 bases and J by 2 bases. The CDR3 loop is CASSTRVAGDFFTDTQYF. CDR3 DNA: TGTGCCAGCAGCACCCGAGTAGCGGGGGATTTCTTCACAGATACGCAGTATTTT.

The V and J genes are TRBV6-1 and TRBJ1-4, with 8 positions matching TRBD1. Germline CDR1 is MNHNS and CDR2 is SASEGT. Losses at the gene ends were 2 bases for V and 8 bases for J; bases not matched to a gene: 4. CDR3 size: 14 residues. The CDR3 DNA sequence: TGTGCCAGCAGTGAACGTAGACAGGGGGAAAAACTGTTTTTT. Protein product: CASSERRQGEKLFF.

The rearrangement links TRBV5-6 to TRBJ1-2, with a tentative D call TRBD1 (5 bases). CDR1 and CDR2 (germline): SGHDT, YYEEEE. Deletions cut 5 bases from V and 8 bases from J, with 16 bases between. The CDR3 runs to 13 residues. DNA for the CDR3: TGTGCCAGCAGACTGCAGGGAAGGAAAGGCTACACCTTC. It yields the protein CASRLQGRKGYTF.

This clone was observed a few times. The CDR3 region has the DNA TGCAGCGTTTTCCGGGACAGAGCACCTAGCACAGATACGCAGTATTTT. Translation gives CSVFRDRAPSTDTQYF. V gene TRBV29-1 combines with J gene TRBJ2-3; TRBD1 aligns across 7 bases. Germline-derived CDR1 and CDR2 are SQVTM and ANQGSEA. Trimming at V came to 5 bases and at J to 0 bases, leaving 11 bases not matched to a gene. The CDR3 loop spans 16 amino acids.

This clone was recorded only once. The chain recombines TRBV7-2 with TRBJ1-6; 10 bases are a match to TRBD1. With 0 bases clipped from V and 8 bases from J, the junction kept 4 bases outside the gene matches. The CDR3 has 16 residues. Germline CDR1 and CDR2: SGHTA and FQGNSA. The CDR3 is CASSLARDRGYSPLHF. The CDR3 region has the DNA TGTGCCAGCAGCTTAGCCCGGGACAGGGGATATTCACCCCTCCACTTT.

V and J are TRBV19 and TRBJ2-1; the match to TRBD1 covers 10 bases. This CDR3 spans 16 amino acids. Germline loops: CDR1 LNHDA, CDR2 SQIVND (reference sequence). The trim removed 4 bases at V and 0 bases at J, leaving 3 bases unmatched. The CDR3 nucleotides read TGTGCCAGTAGTACCCGGACAGGGGGCTCCTACAATGAGCAGTTCTTC. Encoded protein: CASSTRTGGSYNEQFF.

This clone has a handful of counts. The chain has TRBV25-1 and TRBJ2-3, with 15 bases identical to TRBD2. The CDR3 sequence is 17 residues long. Unmatched junction bases numbered 4, after V lost 4 bases and J lost 2 bases. CDR1 is MGHDK, CDR2 SYGVNS, per germline. Here the CDR3 DNA reads TGTGCCAGCAGTGTGGGGACTAGCGGGGGGACCACAGATACGCAGTATTTT. Protein product: CASSVGTSGGTTDTQYF.

V and J are TRBV7-9 and TRBJ2-5; D may be TRBD2 (5 bases). Germline V gene data show CDR1 as SEHNR and CDR2 as FQNEAQ (reference sequence). The CDR3 consists of 15 residues. Between the trimmed V and J ends, which lost 1 base and 4 bases, there was a span of 13 bases. CDR3 region: CASSLEAGRRETQYF. As DNA, the CDR3 is TGTGCCAGCAGCTTAGAGGCGGGCAGACGAGAGACCCAGTACTTC.

The V call is TRBV5-1, the J call TRBJ2-5; TRBD1 agrees at 10 bases. The J call is doubtful: the DNA matches TRBJ2-7 better. Germline V lookup: CDR1 SGHRS, CDR2 YFSETQ. This CDR3 comprises 16 residues. In nucleotides, the CDR3 is TGCGCCAGCAGCTTGGATACGGGACAGGGGACCACCGAGCAGTACTTC. Translating it yields CASSLDTGQGTTEQYF.

This clone was detected once. The V gene is TRBV19, the J gene TRBJ1-4; the match to TRBD1 covers 8 bases. Germline assignment: CDR1 LNHDA and CDR2 SQIVND (reference sequence). CDR3 length: 15 residues. With 6 bases clipped from V and 4 bases from J, the junction kept 7 bases outside the gene matches. The CDR3 DNA reads as TGTGCCAGTAGGAAACAACAGGGGGGTAATGAAAAACTGTTTTTT. Protein product: CASRKQQGGNEKLFF.

V and J are TRBV6-1 and TRBJ2-7, with 12 bases identical to TRBD1. CDR1 MNHNS and CDR2 SASEGT come from the germline V gene. The CDR3 covers 14 residues. Trimming removed 6 bases from V and 4 bases from J; junction bases left unmatched: 4. CDR3 DNA: TGTGCCAGCAGCGGGACAGGGGGCTTATACGAGCAGTACTTC. Amino acids: CASSGTGGLYEQYF.

V and J are TRBV11-2 and TRBJ2-2, with D uncertain. The CDR3 is 12 residues long. From germline, CDR1 is SGHAT and CDR2 FQNNGV. V lost 1 base to trimming and J lost 6 bases, with 3 bases between them. This CDR3 is CASSLGAGELFF. The CDR3 DNA is TGTGCCAGCAGCTTAGGAGCCGGGGAGCTGTTTTTT.

The V gene is TRBV19, the J gene TRBJ1-6; D may be TRBD1 (5 bases). Trimming shortened V by 6 bases and J by 7 bases, and 10 bases separated the two germline ends. Germline V gene data show CDR1 as LNHDA and CDR2 as SQIVND (reference sequence). The CDR3 loop spans 13 amino acids. CDR3 nucleotide sequence: TGTGCCAGTAGGGGACTTGGGAATTCACCCCTCCACTTT. Residues: CASRGLGNSPLHF. Using reference TRBV19 and TRBJ1-6 for the parts outside the CDR3, the full variable domain is DGGITQSPKYLFRKEGQNVTLSCEQNLNHDAMYWYRQDPGQGLRLIYYSQIVNDFQKGDIAEGYSVSREKKESFPLTVTSAQKNPTAFYLCASRGLGNSPLHFGNGTRLTVT.

This clone was recorded a few times. The chain employs TRBV4-2 and TRBJ2-7; D not certain. V lost 4 bases and J lost 2, with 18 bases in between. CDR3 length: 16 amino acids. The germline V gene has CDR1 LGHNA and CDR2 YNFKEQ. CDR3 sequence reads: CASSRALASEPYEQYF. DNA of the CDR3: TGTGCCAGCAGCCGGGCCTTAGCTAGTGAGCCCTACGAGCAGTACTTC.

The rearrangement links TRBV19 to TRBJ1-1; D is unclear. Trimming took off 7 bases at V and 0 bases at J, with 12 bases between the two ends. Germline CDR1 and CDR2: LNHDA and SQIVND (reference sequence). CDR3 size: 14 residues. The CDR3 coding sequence is TGTGCCAGTAATTTTGGCGGTTTGAACACTGAAGCTTTCTTT. Translating gives CASNFGGLNTEAFF.

The V call is TRBV29-1, the J call TRBJ1-1; D is possibly TRBD1 (5 bases). The V and J ends lost 5 bases and 0 bases respectively, with 10 bases between them. Germline CDR1 and CDR2: SQVTM and ANQGSEA. The CDR3 totals 13 residues. In DNA, the CDR3 is TGCAGCGTTAGGGGAAGAATGAACACTGAAGCTTTCTTT. This encodes CSVRGRMNTEAFF. Full variable domain (remainder filled in from reference TRBV29-1 and TRBJ1-1): SAVISQKPSRDICQRGTSLTIQCQVDSQVTMMFWYRQQPGQSLTLIATANQGSEATYESGFVIDKFPISRPNLTFSTLTVSNMSPEDSSIYLCSVRGRMNTEAFFGQGTRLTVV.

The rearrangement uses TRBV4-2 and TRBJ2-5; weak D call: TRBD1 (6 bases). The germline CDR1 and CDR2 sequences are LGHNA and YNFKEQ. CDR3 size: 15 residues. V lost 0 bases and J 5 bases, leaving 13 bases between the germline ends. This chain's CDR3 is CASSQDWGPEETQYF. The CDR3, as DNA: TGTGCCAGCAGCCAAGATTGGGGGCCGGAGGAGACCCAGTACTTC.

The gene calls are TRBV28 and TRBJ1-5; D is uncertain. The V end was cut by 2 bases, the J end by 7 bases, with 12 bases between. Looked up from germline, CDR1 is MDHEN and CDR2 is SYDVKM. The CDR3 has 14 residues. CDR3 nucleotide sequence: TGTGCCAGCAGTTTAGGGAGGGCAGGACAGCCCCAGCATTTT. It codes for CASSLGRAGQPQHF.

The chain combines TRBV9 with TRBJ1-2; D is possibly TRBD1 (6 bases). Trimming removed 0 bases from V and 8 bases from J, with 17 bases in between. Germline-derived CDR1 and CDR2 are SGDLS and YYNGEE. The CDR3 is made up of 15 amino acids. In DNA, the CDR3 is TGTGCCAGCAGCGTAGATATGGGGGCAGGAGAAGGCTACACCTTC. This codes for CASSVDMGAGEGYTF.

V and J are TRBV5-6 and TRBJ1-2; D is unresolved. This CDR3 is 11 amino acids long. With 1 base removed from V and 6 bases from J, the gap between germline ends came to 4 bases. CDR1 is SGHDT and CDR2 is YYEEEE in the germline V gene. The CDR3: CASSLNDGYTF. Here the CDR3 DNA reads TGTGCCAGCAGCTTGAACGATGGCTACACCTTC.

The V call is TRBV6-5, the J call TRBJ1-5; the D is unclear. The CDR3 is 15 amino acids. The germline CDR1 and CDR2 sequences are MNHEY and SVGAGI. Trimming took 0 bases from V and 4 from J, leaving 10 bases between them. The CDR3 loop is CASSYSQAGNQPQHF. The CDR3, as DNA: TGTGCCAGCAGTTACTCCCAGGCTGGAAATCAGCCCCAGCATTTT.

CDR3 residues: CASSAFGQGKETNEKLFF. DNA for the CDR3: TGTGCCAGCAGCGCCTTCGGACAGGGGAAAGAAACTAATGAAAAACTGTTTTTT. This rearrangement joins TRBV9 to TRBJ1-4, with TRBD1 matching 9 bases. The germline V gene has CDR1 SGDLS and CDR2 YYNGEE. J was trimmed by 1 base and V by 3 bases; bases with no gene match: 10. There are 18 residues in the CDR3.

V gene TRBV29-1 combines with J gene TRBJ1-2, with TRBD1 matching over 7 bases. Germline assignment: CDR1 SQVTM and CDR2 ANQGSEA. The CDR3 runs 12 residues. The V gene end was trimmed by 4 bases and the J gene end by 7 bases; junction bases not matched to a gene: 6. The CDR3 coding sequence is TGCAGCGTTGCACAGGGGACCGGTGGCTACACCTTC. Residues: CSVAQGTGGYTF.

The chain recombines TRBV7-2 with TRBJ1-4, with 7 bases aligning to TRBD1. This CDR3 is built from 15 residues. V lost 5 bases and J lost 2; bases outside the gene matches: 5. Germline CDR1 and CDR2: SGHTA and FQGNSA. The CDR3 DNA is TGTGCCAGCAGCCCGACAGGGACGACTAATGAAAAACTGTTTTTT. It codes for CASSPTGTTNEKLFF. The full variable domain, rest sourced from reference TRBV7-2 and TRBJ1-4, is GAGVSQSPSNKVTEKGKDVELRCDPISGHTALYWYRQSLGQGLEFLIYFQGNSAPDKSGLPSDRFSAERTGGSVSTLTIQRTQQEDSAVYLCASSPTGTTNEKLFFGSGTQLSVL.

The chain uses TRBV6-5 and TRBJ1-2, with D perhaps matching TRBD1 (6 bases). V lost 7 bases, J lost 2 bases, and 11 bases lay in between. Germline-derived CDR1 and CDR2 are MNHEY and SVGAGI. The CDR3 has 13 residues. The CDR3 DNA is TGTGCCAGCAACCAACAGGGAAACTATGGCTACACCTTC. The encoded protein is CASNQQGNYGYTF.

This clone is a singleton in its sample. V gene TRBV6-5 combines with J gene TRBJ1-1; D remains ambiguous. The CDR3 runs 15 residues. Germline-derived CDR1 and CDR2 are MNHEY and SVGAGI. The V and J ends lost 1 base and 0 bases respectively, with 9 bases between them. The CDR3 spells CASSYWSGMNTEAFF. For the CDR3, the DNA is TGTGCCAGCAGTTACTGGTCAGGTATGAACACTGAAGCTTTCTTT.

This chain joins TRBV6-1 and TRBJ2-2; D gene ambiguous. The CDR3 is 12 residues long. Trimming took 8 bases from V and 3 from J, leaving 7 bases between them. CDR1 and CDR2 (germline): MNHNS, SASEGT. The CDR3 region is CASSWYTGELFF. Here the CDR3 DNA reads TGTGCCAGCTCTTGGTACACCGGGGAGCTGTTTTTT.

V is TRBV5-6 and J is TRBJ1-5; TRBD1 is a possible D gene (6 bases). The CDR3 totals 17 residues. Looked up from germline, CDR1 is SGHDT and CDR2 is YYEEEE. V was trimmed by 2 bases and J by 0 bases, leaving 15 bases between them. DNA of the CDR3: TGTGCCAGCAGCTTTGGGGCAGGGGACTTTAGCAATCAGCCCCAGCATTTT. It specifies CASSFGAGDFSNQPQHF.

The V gene is TRBV30, the J gene TRBJ1-5, with no clear D. Between the trimmed V and J ends, which lost 3 bases and 0 bases, there was a span of 3 bases. The CDR3 loop spans 12 amino acids. Looked up from germline, CDR1 is GTSNPN and CDR2 is SVGIG (reference sequence). The CDR3 nucleotides are TGTGCCTGGAGCGGTAGCAATCAGCCCCAGCATTTT. Protein: CAWSGSNQPQHF. The complete variable domain, with remaining parts taken from reference TRBV30 and TRBJ1-5, reads SQTIHQWPATLVQPVGSPLSLECTVEGTSNPNLYWYRQAAGRGLQLLFYSVGIGQISSEVPQNLSASRPQDRQFILSSKKLLLSDSGFYLCAWSGSNQPQHFGDGTRLSIL.